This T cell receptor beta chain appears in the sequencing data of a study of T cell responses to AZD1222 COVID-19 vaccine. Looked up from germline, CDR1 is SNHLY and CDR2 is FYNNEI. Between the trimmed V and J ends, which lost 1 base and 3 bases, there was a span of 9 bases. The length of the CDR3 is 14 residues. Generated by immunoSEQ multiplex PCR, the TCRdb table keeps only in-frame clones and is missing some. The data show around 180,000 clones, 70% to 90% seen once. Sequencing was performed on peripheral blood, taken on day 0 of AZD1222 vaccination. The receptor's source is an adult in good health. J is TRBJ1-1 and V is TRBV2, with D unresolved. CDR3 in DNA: TGTGCCAGCAGTGAAGGGGAGGGCTACACTGAAGCTTTCTTT. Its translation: CASSEGEGYTEAFF.